These 32 T cell receptor beta chains originate from one sample sequenced in a study of cytomegalovirus exposure and HLA in healthy donors. Researchers ran the PCR with 60 Vbeta and 13 Jbeta primers. Repertoires were generated with immunoSEQ multiplex PCR, while TCRdb's copy carries only in-frame clones and drops some. The sample shows about 130,000 clones, approximately 80% of them seen only once. Sequencing was carried out using PBMCs. These receptors all come from a male donor in good health and CMV-seropositive.

The chain recombines TRBV7-2 with TRBJ1-2, with TRBD1 as a possible D gene (6 bases). The CDR3 is 15 residues long. The germline CDR1 and CDR2 sequences are SGHTA and FQGNSA. Trimming took off 2 bases at V and 5 bases at J, with 15 bases between the two ends. The CDR3 protein is CASSLRAGAPYGYTF. CDR3 nucleotide sequence: TGTGCCAGCAGCTTAAGGGCAGGGGCTCCATATGGCTACACCTTC.

The chain is built from TRBV30 and TRBJ2-3; tentatively, D is TRBD2 (6 bases). V lost 3 bases and J 0 bases, leaving 19 bases between the germline ends. The CDR3 is 17 amino acids. Germline loops: CDR1 GTSNPN, CDR2 SVGIG (reference sequence). CDR3 sequence: CAWSDTRDFWSTDTQYF. In nucleotides, the CDR3 is TGTGCCTGGAGCGACACAAGGGACTTCTGGAGCACAGATACGCAGTATTTT.

In this sample, this clone turned up once. The chain uses TRBV7-6 and TRBJ2-1, with 8 bases that match TRBD1. V shed 6 bases and J 7 bases; nucleotides not matched to a gene: 5. This CDR3 is built from 13 residues. Germline V CDR1 and CDR2: SGHVS, FNYEAQ. CDR3 residues: CASRGQGSNEQFF. In nucleotides, the CDR3 is TGTGCCAGCAGAGGACAGGGTTCAAATGAGCAGTTCTTC.

This CDR3 is CASTRLAGGTYEQYF. The CDR3 DNA follows: TGTGCCAGCACCCGACTAGCGGGTGGAACCTACGAGCAGTACTTC. This chain joins TRBV2 and TRBJ2-5; 10 nucleotides agree with TRBD2. The end of the DNA fits TRBJ2-7 better, so the J call may be wrong. Germline CDR1 and CDR2: SNHLY and FYNNEI. CDR3 length: 15 residues.

The chain carries TRBV7-8 and TRBJ1-6, with a possible D match to TRBD1 (5 bases). CDR1 is SGHVS and CDR2 is FQNEAQ in the germline V gene. The CDR3 contains 14 residues. Trimming stripped 2 bases from V and 8 bases from J, with 10 bases between. CDR3 sequence reads: CASSLQGTHSPLHF. DNA of the CDR3: TGTGCCAGCAGCTTACAGGGAACCCATTCACCCCTCCACTTT.

This sequence joins TRBV10-2 and TRBJ1-5; D uncertain. The CDR3 runs 16 residues. Germline CDR1 is WSHSY and CDR2 is SAAADI. V was trimmed by 2 bases and J by 3 bases, leaving 14 bases between them. CDR3 in amino acids: CASSEAMGSHNQPQHF. The DNA of the CDR3 is TGCGCCAGCAGTGAGGCAATGGGCAGCCACAATCAGCCCCAGCATTTT.

The chain couples TRBV30 to TRBJ2-7; the match to TRBD2 covers 7 bases. The CDR3 has 13 residues. Germline V lookup: CDR1 GTSNPN, CDR2 SVGIG (reference sequence). V gave up 5 bases and J gave up 6 bases; unmatched junction bases: 10. The CDR3 region is CAWGTTGGGEQYF. DNA for the CDR3: TGTGCCTGGGGGACTACCGGGGGAGGCGAGCAGTACTTC. Complete variable domain (other parts from reference TRBV30 and TRBJ2-7): SQTIHQWPATLVQPVGSPLSLECTVEGTSNPNLYWYRQAAGRGLQLLFYSVGIGQISSEVPQNLSASRPQDRQFILSSKKLLLSDSGFYLCAWGTTGGGEQYFGPGTRLTVT.

The V gene is TRBV28, the J gene TRBJ1-1; D remains unclear. The CDR3 runs 13 residues. Trimming stripped 6 bases from V and 1 base from J, with 9 bases between. The germline CDR1 and CDR2 sequences are MDHEN and SYDVKM. The CDR3 DNA reads as TGTGCCAGCAGGGAGGGCTCGAACACTGAAGCTTTCTTT. Translated: CASREGSNTEAFF.

The chain has TRBV5-6 and TRBJ1-2; no definite D call. CDR3 length: 14 amino acids. V lost 3 bases and J 3 bases, leaving 12 bases between the germline ends. The V gene's germline CDR1 is SGHDT and CDR2 YYEEEE. The chain's CDR3 is CASSSTGSYYGYTF. CDR3 sequence (DNA): TGTGCCAGCAGCTCCACCGGGTCGTACTATGGCTACACCTTC. Complete variable domain (other parts from reference TRBV5-6 and TRBJ1-2): DAGVTQSPTHLIKTRGQQVTLRCSPKSGHDTVSWYQQALGQGPQFIFQYYEEEERQRGNFPDRFSGHQFPNYSSELNVNALLLGDSALYLCASSSTGSYYGYTFGSGTRLTVV.

The chain couples TRBV19 to TRBJ2-1, with a tentative D call TRBD2 (5 bases). The CDR3 is 15 amino acids. Germline CDR1 LNHDA, CDR2 SQIVND (reference sequence). V lost 8 bases and J 2 bases, leaving 16 bases between the germline ends. The DNA of the CDR3 is TGTGCCAGTCGAACCGGGGAGCCAGCCTACAATGAGCAGTTCTTC. This gives the protein CASRTGEPAYNEQFF.

This clone was counted only a few times. The junction departs from germline at one end; a sequencing error may be responsible. The genes are TRBV7-9 and TRBJ2-7; TRBD1 aligns across 9 bases. The V gene's germline CDR1 is SEHNR and CDR2 FQNEAQ (reference sequence). This CDR3 is 17 amino acids long. The CDR3 DNA reads as TGTTCCAGCAGCTCCGCCACCCCCCGGACAGGGGTCTACGAGCAGTACTTC. As protein: CSSSSATPRTGVYEQYF. Based on the CDR3 plus reference TRBV7-9 and TRBJ2-7, the full variable domain is DTGVSQNPRHKITKRGQNVTFRCDPISEHNRLYWYRQTLGQGPEFLTYFQNEAQLEKSRLLSDRFSAERPKGSFSTLEIQRTEQGDSAMYLCSSSSATPRTGVYEQYFGPGTRLTVT.

This rearrangement joins TRBV6-5 to TRBJ1-5; D is undetermined. This CDR3 has 15 amino acids. From germline, CDR1 is MNHEY and CDR2 SVGAGI. The V end lost 6 bases, the J end lost 4 bases, and 16 bases lay between the germline ends. CDR3 coding DNA: TGTGCCAGCAGCCGTGACTGGAGCTCGAATCAGCCCCAGCATTTT. Translation gives CASSRDWSSNQPQHF.

The rearrangement links TRBV28 to TRBJ2-5; 11 bases match TRBD1. The V and J ends lost 6 bases and 1 base, in that order; junction bases with no gene match: 4. Germline CDR1 and CDR2: MDHEN and SYDVKM. The CDR3 is made up of 15 amino acids. In DNA, the CDR3 is TGTGCCAGCAGACGGGACAGGGGGGCCCAAGAGACCCAGTACTTC. Its protein product is CASRRDRGAQETQYF.

This chain links TRBV2 with TRBJ1-5, with D possibly being TRBD1 (5 bases). Looked up from germline, CDR1 is SNHLY and CDR2 is FYNNEI. Trimming took 4 bases from V and 6 from J, leaving 10 bases between them. This CDR3 contains 13 residues. CDR3 in amino acids: CASSVTVSQPQHF. CDR3 DNA sequence: TGTGCCAGCAGTGTGACAGTGAGTCAGCCCCAGCATTTT.

The CDR3: CASSLPGQGPERTQYF. CDR3 coding DNA: TGTGCCAGCAGCCTTCCGGGACAGGGGCCCGAGCGGACCCAGTACTTC. This chain uses TRBV5-6 with TRBJ2-5, with 10 bases that match TRBD1. J was trimmed by 7 bases and V by 4 bases; bases with no gene match: 13. Germline values: CDR1 SGHDT, CDR2 YYEEEE. The CDR3 spans 16 residues.

This clone has only a few counts. This rearrangement joins TRBV10-3 to TRBJ2-5, with a tentative D call TRBD1 (6 bases). Trimming removed 6 bases at V and 2 bases at J, with 7 bases between. Germline CDR1 ENHRY, CDR2 SYGVKD. This CDR3 is built from 12 residues. CDR3 residues: CAIRGGQETQYF. In DNA, the CDR3 is TGTGCCATCAGAGGGGGACAAGAGACCCAGTACTTC.

This chain uses TRBV7-2 with TRBJ2-7; perhaps TRBD1 as D (5 bases). V was shortened by 1 base and J by 0 bases, with 10 bases between the two germline ends. CDR1 SGHTA and CDR2 FQGNSA come from the germline V gene. The CDR3 length is 15 residues. This chain's CDR3 is CASSLGTLLSYEQYF. The CDR3, as DNA: TGTGCCAGCAGCTTAGGGACACTTCTCTCCTACGAGCAGTACTTC.

The chain combines TRBV4-1 with TRBJ2-7; TRBD2 matches 9 bases. The CDR3 is made up of 18 amino acids. Looked up from germline, CDR1 is MGHRA and CDR2 is YSYEKL. J was trimmed by 9 bases and V by 0 bases; bases with no gene match: 18. The CDR3 DNA sequence: TGCGCCAGCAGCCAAGACCCCCCAAGACTAGCGGCTCTTACGGGGCAGTACTTC. This gives the protein CASSQDPPRLAALTGQYF.

V gene TRBV4-2 combines with J gene TRBJ2-1, with D unresolved. Trimming pared 0 bases from V and 4 bases from J, leaving 16 bases between. Germline V gene data show CDR1 as LGHNA and CDR2 as YNFKEQ. The CDR3 runs 17 residues. The CDR3 spells CASSQELRHRPYNEQFF. The CDR3 DNA reads as TGTGCCAGCAGCCAAGAGTTGAGACATCGGCCTTACAATGAGCAGTTCTTC.

V gene TRBV15 combines with J gene TRBJ2-7; D is perhaps TRBD1 (5 bases). The CDR3 is 14 residues long. Germline loops: CDR1 LNHNV, CDR2 YYDKDF (reference sequence). The germline V and J ends were trimmed by 3 bases and 0 bases, with 9 bases remaining between them. CDR3 coding DNA: TGTGCCACCAGCAGGACAGTTAGCTCCTACGAGCAGTACTTC. Translation gives CATSRTVSSYEQYF. The whole variable domain, filled in from reference TRBV15 and TRBJ2-7, reads DAMVIQNPRYQVTQFGKPVTLSCSQTLNHNVMYWYQQKSSQAPKLLFHYYDKDFNNEADTPDNFQSRRPNTSFCFLDIRSPGLGDTAMYLCATSRTVSSYEQYFGPGTRLTVT.

V gene TRBV9 combines with J gene TRBJ1-2; D is undetermined. The V end was cut by 0 bases, the J end by 1 base, with 10 bases between. CDR1 SGDLS and CDR2 YYNGEE come from the germline V gene. The CDR3 sequence is 15 residues long. CDR3 amino acids: CASSVGPRLNYGYTF. The CDR3 DNA sequence: TGTGCCAGCAGCGTAGGTCCCAGGCTTAACTATGGCTACACCTTC.

This rearrangement joins TRBV15 to TRBJ2-2; D is perhaps TRBD1 (5 bases). The germline gives CDR1 LNHNV, CDR2 YYDKDF (reference sequence). This CDR3 region has 16 residues. The V end lost 4 bases, the J end lost 0 bases, and 12 bases lay between the germline ends. CDR3 nucleotides: TGTGCCACCAGCACTCTCAGGGTAGCGAACACCGGGGAGCTGTTTTTT. Translating it yields CATSTLRVANTGELFF.

V is TRBV4-2 and J is TRBJ2-5, with D unresolved. CDR1 is LGHNA and CDR2 is YNFKEQ in the germline V gene. The CDR3 totals 15 residues. With 0 bases removed from V and 3 bases from J, the gap between germline ends came to 11 bases. Here the CDR3 reads CASSQEFHTEETQYF. The DNA of the CDR3 is TGTGCCAGCAGCCAAGAGTTCCACACCGAAGAGACCCAGTACTTC.

V and J are TRBV5-8 and TRBJ2-1; 8 bases map to TRBD2. The J segment lost 6 bases and the V segment lost 0 bases, leaving 8 bases of the junction unmatched. This CDR3 is 16 amino acids long. The germline V gene encodes CDR1 SGHTS and CDR2 YDEGEE. The CDR3 reads CASSLVGLAGSNEQFF. In DNA form, the CDR3 reads TGTGCCAGCAGCTTGGTGGGGCTAGCGGGTTCCAATGAGCAGTTCTTC.

This chain links TRBV19 with TRBJ2-1; 10 bases map to TRBD1. The J segment lost 2 bases and the V segment lost 5 bases, leaving 3 bases of the junction unmatched. There are 15 residues in the CDR3. In germline, CDR1 is LNHDA, CDR2 SQIVND (reference sequence). This chain's CDR3 is CASSQGTGAYNEQFF. CDR3 nucleotide sequence: TGTGCCAGTAGTCAGGGGACAGGGGCCTACAATGAGCAGTTCTTC.

The J gene is TRBJ1-5, the V gene TRBV5-6, with TRBD1 as a possible D gene (6 bases). The CDR3 is 15 amino acids. The germline CDR1 and CDR2 sequences are SGHDT and YYEEEE. V dropped 2 bases and J dropped 2 bases, with 11 bases sitting between them. The CDR3 spells CASSLTGSGNQPQHF. The CDR3 DNA follows: TGTGCCAGCAGCTTAACAGGGTCAGGCAATCAGCCCCAGCATTTT.

Here the CDR3 reads CASRTGQTYNEQFF. CDR3 bases: TGTGCCAGCAGGACGGGACAGACCTACAATGAGCAGTTCTTC. V is TRBV27 and J is TRBJ2-1; TRBD1 agrees at 7 bases. The CDR3 is made up of 14 amino acids. The V gene's germline CDR1 is MNHEY and CDR2 SMNVEV (reference sequence). V shed 6 bases and J 2 bases; nucleotides not matched to a gene: 4.

A word on this clone: One end of the junction is discordant with germline, which a read error may explain. The rearrangement joins TRBV4-1 to TRBJ2-4; weak D call: TRBD2 (5 bases). The V gene's germline CDR1 is MGHRA and CDR2 YSYEKL. This CDR3 contains 16 residues. The CDR3 here is CASSPGRALAKNSQYF. Here the CDR3 DNA reads TGCGCCAGCAGCCCGGGCCGAGCTCTAGCCAAAAACAGTCAGTACTTC.

The chain links TRBV11-1 to TRBJ2-7; 9 bases align to TRBD2. The CDR3 extends over 14 amino acids. The trim removed 3 bases at V and 2 bases at J, leaving 2 bases unmatched. Germline CDR1 is SGHAT and CDR2 is FQDESV (reference sequence). CDR3 sequence (DNA): TGTGCCAGCAGCTTCTTAGCGGGAGCCTACGAGCAGTACTTC. Translation: CASSFLAGAYEQYF.

Note on this clone: One end of the junction varies from germline; a read error may be responsible. The CDR3 DNA reads as TGTGCCACTAGTAGCATAGGGGACAGGGCATGCCAGCCCCAGCATTTT. Translation: CATSSIGDRACQPQHF. The chain links TRBV19 to TRBJ1-5; TRBD1 aligns across 9 bases. The germline V gene encodes CDR1 LNHDA and CDR2 SQIVND (reference sequence). The CDR3 contains 16 residues.

The rearrangement joins TRBV6-6 to TRBJ1-5; D gene unclear. The CDR3 spans 16 residues. V dropped 4 bases and J dropped 1 base, with 14 bases sitting between them. Germline CDR1 is MNHNY and CDR2 is SVGAGI (reference sequence). This CDR3 reads CASSSEGGVSNQPQHF. For the CDR3, the DNA is TGTGCCAGCAGTTCAGAGGGAGGAGTAAGCAATCAGCCCCAGCATTTT.

CDR3 nucleotides: TGTGCCAGCAGCTCAGGGACTAGCGGGTGGAGTCAGTACTTC. Its translation is CASSSGTSGWSQYF. This chain connects TRBV7-9 to TRBJ2-4, with 12 bases fitting TRBD2. Germline assignment: CDR1 SEHNR and CDR2 FQNEAQ (reference sequence). After removal of 4 bases from V and 12 bases from J, the junction contained 7 bases not matched to a gene. This CDR3 is 14 amino acids long. Based on the CDR3 plus reference TRBV7-9 and TRBJ2-4, the full variable domain is DTGVSQNPRHKITKRGQNVTFRCDPISEHNRLYWYRQTLGQGPEFLTYFQNEAQLEKSRLLSDRFSAERPKGSFSTLEIQRTEQGDSAMYLCASSSGTSGWSQYFGAGTRLSVL.